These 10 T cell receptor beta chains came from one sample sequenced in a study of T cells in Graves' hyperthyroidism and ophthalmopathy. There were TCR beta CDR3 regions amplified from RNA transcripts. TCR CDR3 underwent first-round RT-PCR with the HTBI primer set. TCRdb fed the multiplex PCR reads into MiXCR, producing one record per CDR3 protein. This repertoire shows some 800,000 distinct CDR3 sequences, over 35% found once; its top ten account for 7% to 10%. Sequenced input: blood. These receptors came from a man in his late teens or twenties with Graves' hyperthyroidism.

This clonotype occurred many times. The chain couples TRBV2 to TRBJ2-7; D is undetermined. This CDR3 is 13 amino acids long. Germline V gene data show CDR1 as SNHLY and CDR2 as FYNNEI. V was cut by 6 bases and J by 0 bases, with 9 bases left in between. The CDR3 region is CASRAVSSYEQYF. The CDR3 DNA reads TGTGCCAGCAGGGCGGTTAGCTCCTACGAGCAGTACTTC.

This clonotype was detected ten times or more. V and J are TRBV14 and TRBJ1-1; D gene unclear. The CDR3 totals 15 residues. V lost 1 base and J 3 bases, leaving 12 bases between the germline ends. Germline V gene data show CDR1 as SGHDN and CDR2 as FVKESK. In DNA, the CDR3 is TGTGCCAGCAGCCAAGGACCCACGGATTACACTGAAGCTTTCTTT. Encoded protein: CASSQGPTDYTEAFF.

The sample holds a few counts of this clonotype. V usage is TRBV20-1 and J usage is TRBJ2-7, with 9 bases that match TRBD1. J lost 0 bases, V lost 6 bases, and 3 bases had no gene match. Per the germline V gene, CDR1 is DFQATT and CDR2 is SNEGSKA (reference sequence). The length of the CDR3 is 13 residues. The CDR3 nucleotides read TGCAGTGCCGGGACAGGGCTCTCCTACGAGCAGTACTTC. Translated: CSAGTGLSYEQYF.

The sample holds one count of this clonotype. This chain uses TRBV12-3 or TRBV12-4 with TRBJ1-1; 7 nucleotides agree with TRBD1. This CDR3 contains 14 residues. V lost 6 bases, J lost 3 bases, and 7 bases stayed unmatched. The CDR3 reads CASRPTGTDTEAFF. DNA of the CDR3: TGTGCCAGCAGGCCGACAGGGACCGACACTGAAGCTTTCTTT.

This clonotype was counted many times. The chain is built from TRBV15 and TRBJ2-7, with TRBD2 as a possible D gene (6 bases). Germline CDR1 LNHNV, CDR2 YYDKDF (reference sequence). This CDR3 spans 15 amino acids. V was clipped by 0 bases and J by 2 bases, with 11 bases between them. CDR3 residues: CATSRDGTSTYEQYF. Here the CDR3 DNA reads TGTGCCACCAGCAGAGACGGGACTTCCACCTACGAGCAGTACTTC.

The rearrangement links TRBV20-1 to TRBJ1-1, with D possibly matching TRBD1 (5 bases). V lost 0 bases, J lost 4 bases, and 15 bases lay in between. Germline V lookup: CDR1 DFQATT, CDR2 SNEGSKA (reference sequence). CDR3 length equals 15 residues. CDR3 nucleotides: TGCAGTGCTAGAGATTGGGGAGGGGACGGCACTGAAGCTTTCTTT. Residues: CSARDWGGDGTEAFF.

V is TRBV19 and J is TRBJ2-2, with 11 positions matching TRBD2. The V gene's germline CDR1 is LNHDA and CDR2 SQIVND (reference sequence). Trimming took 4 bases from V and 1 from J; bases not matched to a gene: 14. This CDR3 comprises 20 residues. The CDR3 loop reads CASSTVMGLADFENTGELFF. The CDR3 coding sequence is TGTGCCAGTAGTACCGTTATGGGACTAGCGGATTTCGAGAACACCGGGGAGCTGTTTTTT.

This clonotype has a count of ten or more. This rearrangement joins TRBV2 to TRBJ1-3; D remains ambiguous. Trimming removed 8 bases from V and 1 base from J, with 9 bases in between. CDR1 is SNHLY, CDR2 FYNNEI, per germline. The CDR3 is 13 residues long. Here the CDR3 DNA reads TGTGCCAGCCGAAAAGTTTCTGGAAACACCATATATTTT. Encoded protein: CASRKVSGNTIYF.

The CDR3 loop reads CASSVGQPYEQYF. In nucleotides, the CDR3 is TGTGCCAGCAGCGTGGGACAGCCGTACGAGCAGTACTTC. The chain is built from TRBV11-2 and TRBJ2-7, with 7 bases lining up with TRBD1. Germline V gene lookup returns CDR1 SGHAT and CDR2 FQNNGV. This CDR3 is 13 amino acids long. V gave up 5 bases and J gave up 4 bases; unmatched junction bases: 5.

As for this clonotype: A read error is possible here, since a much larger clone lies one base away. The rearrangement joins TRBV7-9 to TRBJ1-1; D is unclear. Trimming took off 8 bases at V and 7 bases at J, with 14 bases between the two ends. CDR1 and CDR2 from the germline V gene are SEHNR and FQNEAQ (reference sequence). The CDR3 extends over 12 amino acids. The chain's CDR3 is CASPASDNEAFF. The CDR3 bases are TGTGCCAGCCCGGCGTCCGACAATGAAGCTTTCTTT. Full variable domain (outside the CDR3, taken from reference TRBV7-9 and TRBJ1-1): DTGVSQNPRHKITKRGQNVTFRCDPISEHNRLYWYRQTLGQGPEFLTYFQNEAQLEKSRLLSDRFSAERPKGSFSTLEIQRTEQGDSAMYLCASPASDNEAFFGQGTRLTVV.